This passage covers 3 T cell receptor beta chains from one sample sequenced in a study of Graves' ophthalmopathy and Graves' hyperthyroidism. Researchers took RNA transcripts and amplified TCR beta CDR3 regions from them. Following a first-round RT-PCR that used HTBI primers, a second-round multiplex PCR was carried out. TCRdb independently ran MiXCR on the multiplex PCR reads; one entry per CDR3 protein. The data hold 300,000 to 450,000 distinct CDR3 sequences, with about 17% observed a single time. What was sequenced was peripheral blood. Receptors originate from an adult woman with stable Graves' hyperthyroidism.

V gene TRBV11-2 combines with J gene TRBJ2-2; 14 positions agree with TRBD2. Losses at the gene ends were 8 bases for V and 4 bases for J; bases not matched to a gene: 6. The CDR3 extends over 16 amino acids. Looked up from germline, CDR1 is SGHAT and CDR2 is FQNNGV. In DNA form, the CDR3 reads TGTGCCAGCCGGGGACTAGCGGGAGCAGGCACCGGGGAGCTGTTTTTT. Translating it yields CASRGLAGAGTGELFF. Drawing the rest from reference TRBV11-2 and TRBJ2-2, the complete variable domain is EAGVAQSPRYKIIEKRQSVAFWCNPISGHATLYWYQQILGQGPKLLIQFQNNGVVDDSQLPKDRFSAERLKGVDSTLKIQPAKLEDSAVYLCASRGLAGAGTGELFFGEGSRLTVL.

This clonotype was recorded a few times. Mismatch with germline at one junction end may stem from a read error. This chain connects TRBV11-2 to TRBJ2-7, with TRBD2 matching over 7 bases. This CDR3 has 16 amino acids. Germline V CDR1 and CDR2: SGHAT, FQNNGV. The CDR3 protein is CAGSLVPQRGSYEQYF. The CDR3 DNA sequence: TGTGCCGGCAGCTTAGTTCCCCAGCGGGGTTCCTACGAGCAGTACTTC.

This clonotype was counted ten times or more. V usage is TRBV20-1 and J usage is TRBJ2-5, with D tentatively TRBD1 (6 bases). Germline V gene data show CDR1 as DFQATT and CDR2 as SNEGSKA (reference sequence). Deletions cut 3 bases from V and 1 base from J, with 15 bases between. The CDR3 spans 15 residues. CDR3 nucleotides: TGCAGTGCTAGGGGCTGGGGGACACCCCAAGAGACCCAGTACTTC. As protein: CSARGWGTPQETQYF.